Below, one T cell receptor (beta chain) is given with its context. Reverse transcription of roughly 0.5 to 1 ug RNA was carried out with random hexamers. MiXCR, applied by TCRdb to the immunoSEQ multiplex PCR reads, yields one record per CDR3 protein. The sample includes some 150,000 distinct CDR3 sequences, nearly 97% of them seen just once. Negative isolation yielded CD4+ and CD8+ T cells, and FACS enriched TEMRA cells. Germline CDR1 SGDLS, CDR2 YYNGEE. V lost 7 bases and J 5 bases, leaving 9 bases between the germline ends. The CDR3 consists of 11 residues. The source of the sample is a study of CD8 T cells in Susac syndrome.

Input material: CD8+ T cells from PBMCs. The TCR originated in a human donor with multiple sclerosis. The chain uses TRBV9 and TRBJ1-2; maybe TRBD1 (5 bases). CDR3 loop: CASGDGYGYTF. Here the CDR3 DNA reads TGTGCCAGCGGGGACGGATATGGCTACACCTTC.